A selection of T cell receptor beta chains follows, all from one sample in a study of blood T cell repertoires in COVID-19. The data were produced by immunoSEQ multiplex PCR, yet TCRdb's version contains in-frame clones alone and is incomplete. Of a few hundred thousand clones listed, around 82% are singletons. Sequencing was performed on peripheral blood. These receptors came from a human donor with COVID-19, enrolled during active disease. The donor label of this sample is uncertain. The CDR3 runs from the conserved cysteine through the conserved F or W. The order of the fields is J gene, D gene, clone size, V gene, CDR3 protein, CDR3 DNA. A D gene is named only where the DNA matches it firmly. A clone size is listed for some rows: how often the clone was seen (once, few, many), or a class if it is expanded.

TRBJ1-1	NA	NA	TRBV28	CASVWGGLDTEAFF	TGTGCCAGCGTCTGGGGGGGGCTAGACACTGAAGCTTTCTTT
TRBJ2-1	NA	NA	TRBV11-2	CASSLVSGNEQFF	TGTGCCAGCAGCTTAGTATCCGGCAATGAGCAGTTCTTC
TRBJ1-1	TRBD1	few	TRBV5-1	CASRTGGQNTEAFF	TGCGCCAGCCGAACAGGGGGGCAGAACACTGAAGCTTTCTTT
TRBJ2-7	TRBD1	NA	TRBV30	CAWGPGTGADEQYF	TGTGCCTGGGGCCCCGGGACAGGGGCGGACGAGCAGTACTTC
TRBJ2-2	TRBD1	once	TRBV19	CASSIDKGGGSTANTGELFF	TGTGCCAGTAGTATAGATAAAGGGGGCGGGTCTACCGCGAACACCGGGGAGCTGTTTTTT
TRBJ1-5	NA	once	TRBV30	CASDAGSSNQPQHF	TGTGCCTCGGACGCGGGCAGTAGCAATCAGCCCCAGCATTTT
TRBJ2-5	TRBD2	NA	TRBV19	CASSIRGSPETQYF	TGTGCCAGTAGTATCCGCGGGAGTCCTGAGACCCAGTACTTC
TRBJ2-1	NA	many	TRBV5-1	CASSLDRAVHNEQFF	TGCGCCAGCAGCTTGGACAGGGCCGTCCACAATGAGCAGTTCTTC
TRBJ2-1	TRBD2	NA	TRBV7-9	CASSSSSGRHNEQFF	TGTGCCAGCAGCTCAAGTAGCGGGAGGCACAATGAGCAGTTCTTC
TRBJ1-1	NA	NA	TRBV7-9	CASSLVSRQGEAFF	TGTGCCAGCAGCTTAGTAAGCAGGCAGGGAGAAGCTTTCTTT
TRBJ2-1	TRBD2	NA	TRBV7-8	CASSLAAGLAFNEQFF	TGTGCCAGCAGCCTTGCGGCGGGACTAGCGTTCAATGAGCAGTTCTTC
TRBJ2-2	NA	NA	TRBV4-3	CASSQTPGGAGELFF	TGCGCCAGCAGCCAAACCCCCGGGGGAGCCGGGGAGCTGTTTTTT